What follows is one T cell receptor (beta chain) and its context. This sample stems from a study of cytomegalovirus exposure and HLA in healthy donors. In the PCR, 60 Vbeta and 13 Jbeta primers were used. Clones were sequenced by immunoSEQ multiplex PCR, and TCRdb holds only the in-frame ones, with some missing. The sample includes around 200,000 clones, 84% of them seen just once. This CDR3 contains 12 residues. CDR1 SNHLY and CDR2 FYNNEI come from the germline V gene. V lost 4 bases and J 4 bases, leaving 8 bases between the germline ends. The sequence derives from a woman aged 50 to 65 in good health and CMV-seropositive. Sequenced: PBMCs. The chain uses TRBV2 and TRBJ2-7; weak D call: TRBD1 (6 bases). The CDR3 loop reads CASSGTVYEQYF. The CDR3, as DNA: TGTGCCAGCAGTGGGACAGTTTACGAGCAGTACTTC.